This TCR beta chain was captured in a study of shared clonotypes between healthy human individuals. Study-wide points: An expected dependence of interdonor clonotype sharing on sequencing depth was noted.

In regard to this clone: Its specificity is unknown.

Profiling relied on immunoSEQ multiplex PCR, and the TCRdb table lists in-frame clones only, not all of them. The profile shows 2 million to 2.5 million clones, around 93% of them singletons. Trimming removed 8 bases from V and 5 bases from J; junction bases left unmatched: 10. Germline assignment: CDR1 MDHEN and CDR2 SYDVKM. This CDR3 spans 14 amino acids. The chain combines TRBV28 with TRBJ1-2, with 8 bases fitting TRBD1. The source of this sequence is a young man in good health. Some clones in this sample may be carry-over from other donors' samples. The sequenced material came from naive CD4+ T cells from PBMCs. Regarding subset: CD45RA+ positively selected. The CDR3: CASGVSGGAYGYTF. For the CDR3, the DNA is TGTGCCAGCGGAGTTTCAGGGGGCGCATATGGCTACACCTTC.